One sample yielded the 3 T cell receptor beta chains listed below, sequenced in a study of cytomegalovirus exposure and HLA in healthy donors. 60 Vbeta and 13 Jbeta primers were used in PCR. The method was immunoSEQ multiplex PCR; TCRdb's version includes in-frame clones alone and lacks a portion of them. In all, the sample yields 110,000 to 150,000 clones. The source material was PBMCs. These receptors all stem from a male donor in good health and CMV-seronegative.

The CDR3 here is CASGALQGQETQYF. The CDR3 nucleotides read TGTGCCAGCGGGGCTCTACAGGGGCAAGAGACCCAGTACTTC. The genes are TRBV18 and TRBJ2-5, with 7 bases fitting TRBD1. CDR1 KGHSH and CDR2 LQKENI come from the germline V gene. J was trimmed by 2 bases and V by 8 bases; bases with no gene match: 8. The CDR3 extends over 14 amino acids. The complete variable domain, with remaining parts taken from reference TRBV18 and TRBJ2-5, reads NAGVMQNPRHLVRRRGQEARLRCSPMKGHSHVYWYRQLPEEGLKFMVYLQKENIIDESGMPKERFSAEFPKEGPSILRIQQVVRGDSAAYFCASGALQGQETQYFGPGTRLLVL.

V is TRBV19 and J is TRBJ1-5; TRBD1 agrees at 9 bases. V shed 9 bases and J 7 bases; nucleotides not matched to a gene: 10. Germline CDR1 and CDR2: LNHDA and SQIVND (reference sequence). The CDR3 has 14 residues. The CDR3 protein is CASKTGQGRQPQHF. The DNA of the CDR3 is TGTGCCAGCAAGACAGGACAGGGGAGACAGCCCCAGCATTTT.

This chain connects TRBV7-9 to TRBJ1-6, with a tentative D call TRBD1 (5 bases). The CDR3 length is 15 residues. CDR1 is SEHNR, CDR2 FQNEAQ, per germline (reference sequence). Deletions cut 5 bases from V and 11 bases from J, with 19 bases between. This CDR3 reads CASSTRDLDSPPLHF. CDR3 DNA: TGTGCCAGCAGCACCCGGGACTTGGATAGTCCACCCCTCCACTTT.